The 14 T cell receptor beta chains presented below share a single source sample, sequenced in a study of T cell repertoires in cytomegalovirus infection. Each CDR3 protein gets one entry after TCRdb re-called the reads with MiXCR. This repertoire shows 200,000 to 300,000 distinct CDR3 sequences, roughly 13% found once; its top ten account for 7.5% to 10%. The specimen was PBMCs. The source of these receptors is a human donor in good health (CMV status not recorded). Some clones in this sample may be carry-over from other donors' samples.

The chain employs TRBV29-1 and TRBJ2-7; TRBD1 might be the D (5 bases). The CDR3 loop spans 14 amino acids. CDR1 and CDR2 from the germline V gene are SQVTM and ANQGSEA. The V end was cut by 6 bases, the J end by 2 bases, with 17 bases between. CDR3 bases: TGCAGCGTCCTTGACAGCGCTCTTCCCTACGAGCAGTACTTC. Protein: CSVLDSALPYEQYF.

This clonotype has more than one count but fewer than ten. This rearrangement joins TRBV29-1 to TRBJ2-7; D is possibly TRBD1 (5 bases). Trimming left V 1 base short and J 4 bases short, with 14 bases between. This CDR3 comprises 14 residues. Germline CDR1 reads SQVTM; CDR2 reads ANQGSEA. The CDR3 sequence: CSVEVLPGIYEQYF. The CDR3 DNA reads TGCAGCGTTGAAGTACTGCCAGGGATATACGAGCAGTACTTC.

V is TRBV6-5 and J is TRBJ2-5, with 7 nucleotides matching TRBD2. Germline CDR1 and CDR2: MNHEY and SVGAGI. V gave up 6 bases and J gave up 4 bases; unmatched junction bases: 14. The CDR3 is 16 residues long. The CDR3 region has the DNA TGTGCCAGCAGGAACACGGGGGGAGTCGCAGTAGAGACCCAGTACTTC. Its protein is CASRNTGGVAVETQYF.

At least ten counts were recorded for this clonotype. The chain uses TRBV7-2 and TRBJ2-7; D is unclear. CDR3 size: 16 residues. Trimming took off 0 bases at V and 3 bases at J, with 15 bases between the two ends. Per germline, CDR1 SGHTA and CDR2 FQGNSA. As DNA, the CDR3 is TGTGCCAGCAGCTTAGCCGAGGCGGCCAGCTTCTACGAGCAGTACTTC. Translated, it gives CASSLAEAASFYEQYF.

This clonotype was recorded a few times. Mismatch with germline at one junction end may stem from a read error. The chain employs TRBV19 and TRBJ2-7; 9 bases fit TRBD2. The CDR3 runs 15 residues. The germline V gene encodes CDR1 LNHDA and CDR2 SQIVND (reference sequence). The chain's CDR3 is CASSIAGGYSSEQYF. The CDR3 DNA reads TGTGCCAGTAGTATCGCGGGAGGGTACTCCTCCGAGCAGTACTTC.

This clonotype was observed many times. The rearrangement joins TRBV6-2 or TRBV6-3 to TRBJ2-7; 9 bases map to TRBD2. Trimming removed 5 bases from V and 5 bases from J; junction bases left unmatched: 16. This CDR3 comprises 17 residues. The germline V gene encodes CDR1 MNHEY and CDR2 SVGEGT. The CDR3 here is CASSTPLVAGATDEQYF. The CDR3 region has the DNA TGTGCCAGCAGTACGCCTCTAGTAGCGGGAGCTACCGACGAGCAGTACTTC.

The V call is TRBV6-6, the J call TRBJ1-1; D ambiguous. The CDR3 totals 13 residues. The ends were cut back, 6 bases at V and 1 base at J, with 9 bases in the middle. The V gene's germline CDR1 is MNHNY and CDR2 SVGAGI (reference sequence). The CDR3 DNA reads TGTGCCAGCAGAGCGGGTCAGAACACTGAAGCTTTCTTT. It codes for CASRAGQNTEAFF.

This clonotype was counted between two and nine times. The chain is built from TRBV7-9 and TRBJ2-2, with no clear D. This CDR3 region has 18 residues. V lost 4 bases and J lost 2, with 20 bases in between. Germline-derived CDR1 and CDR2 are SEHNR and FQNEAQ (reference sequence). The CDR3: CASSWRDPNIRNTGELFF. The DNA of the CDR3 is TGTGCCAGCAGCTGGAGAGACCCGAATATTCGAAACACCGGGGAGCTGTTTTTT.

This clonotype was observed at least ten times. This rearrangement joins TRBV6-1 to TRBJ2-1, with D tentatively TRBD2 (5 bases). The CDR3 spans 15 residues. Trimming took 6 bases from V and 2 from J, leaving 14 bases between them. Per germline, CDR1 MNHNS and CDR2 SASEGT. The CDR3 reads CASSKGSEPYNEQFF. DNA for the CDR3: TGTGCCAGCAGCAAAGGGAGCGAGCCCTACAATGAGCAGTTCTTC.

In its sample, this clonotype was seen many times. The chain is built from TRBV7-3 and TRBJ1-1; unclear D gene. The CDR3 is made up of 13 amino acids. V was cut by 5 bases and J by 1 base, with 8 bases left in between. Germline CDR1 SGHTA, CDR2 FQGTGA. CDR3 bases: TGTGCCAGCAGCCCTAGGGCGAACACTGAAGCTTTCTTT. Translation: CASSPRANTEAFF.

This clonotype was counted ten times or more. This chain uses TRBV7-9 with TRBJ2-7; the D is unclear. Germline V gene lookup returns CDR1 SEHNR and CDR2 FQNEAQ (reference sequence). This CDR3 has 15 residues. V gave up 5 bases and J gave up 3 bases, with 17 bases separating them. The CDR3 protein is CASSQTSLESYEQYF. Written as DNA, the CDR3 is TGTGCCAGCAGCCAGACGTCGTTAGAGAGCTACGAGCAGTACTTC.

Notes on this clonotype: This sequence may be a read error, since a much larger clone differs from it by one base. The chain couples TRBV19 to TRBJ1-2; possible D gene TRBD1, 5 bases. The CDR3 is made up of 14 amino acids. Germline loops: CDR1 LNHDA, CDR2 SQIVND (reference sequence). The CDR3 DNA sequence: TGTGCCTGTAGTATTGGGGCGCCGGACTATGGCTACACCTTC. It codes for CACSIGAPDYGYTF.

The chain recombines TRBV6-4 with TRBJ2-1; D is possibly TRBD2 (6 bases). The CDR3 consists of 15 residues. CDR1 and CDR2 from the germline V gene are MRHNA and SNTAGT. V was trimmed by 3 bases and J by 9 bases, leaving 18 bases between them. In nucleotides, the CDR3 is TGTGCCAGCAGTGAAAGGTACGGGAGTATAGGTGAGCAGTTCTTC. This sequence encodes CASSERYGSIGEQFF.

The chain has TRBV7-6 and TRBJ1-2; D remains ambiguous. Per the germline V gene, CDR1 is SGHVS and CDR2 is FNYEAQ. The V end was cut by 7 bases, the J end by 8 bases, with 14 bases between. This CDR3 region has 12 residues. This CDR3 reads CASKNQREGYTF. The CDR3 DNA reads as TGTGCCAGCAAAAACCAAAGGGAAGGCTACACCTTC.